This T cell receptor beta chain originates from a study of CD8+ T cells in alopecia areata. As for the study in general: Patients in the treated group were given tofacitinib by mouth, 5 to 10 mg twice a day. Broader study findings: Against the mouse data, patients shared TCRs less clearly, possibly for HLA reasons. Normal scalp showed lower clonality than lesional scalp, especially alopecia totalis/universalis.

As concerns this clone: Its antigen is not known.

Both CD4+ and CD8+ T cells were separated by sorting PBMCs. Extracted RNA was reverse transcribed into cDNA, the sequencing template. The protocol was immunoSEQ multiplex PCR, while the TCRdb copy is restricted to in-frame clones and leaves out a portion. The sample lists more than 200,000 clones, roughly two thirds occurring once. This CDR3 spans 14 amino acids. Trimming removed 3 bases from V and 4 bases from J, with 10 bases in between. Germline values: CDR1 SGHTA, CDR2 FQGNSA. This clonotype was obtained from a human donor with alopecia areata. This sample comprised CD4+ T cells sorted from blood, obtained at week 0. The chain couples TRBV7-2 to TRBJ1-5; D is unclear. The CDR3 protein is CASSFAGGNQPQHF. CDR3 DNA: TGTGCCAGCAGCTTCGCAGGAGGGAATCAGCCCCAGCATTTT.